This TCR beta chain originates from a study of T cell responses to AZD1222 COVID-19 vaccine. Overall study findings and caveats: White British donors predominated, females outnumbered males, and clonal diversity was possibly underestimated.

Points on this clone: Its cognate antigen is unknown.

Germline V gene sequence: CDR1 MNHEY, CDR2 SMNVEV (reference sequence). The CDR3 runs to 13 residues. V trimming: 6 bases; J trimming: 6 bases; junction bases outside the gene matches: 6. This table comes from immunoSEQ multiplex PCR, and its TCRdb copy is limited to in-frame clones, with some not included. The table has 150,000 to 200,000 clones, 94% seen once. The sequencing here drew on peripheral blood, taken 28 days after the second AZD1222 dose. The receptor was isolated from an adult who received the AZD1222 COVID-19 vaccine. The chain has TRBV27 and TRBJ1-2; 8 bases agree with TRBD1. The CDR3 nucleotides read TGTGCCAGCAGACTCTCAGGGGGCGATGGCTACACCTTC. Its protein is CASRLSGGDGYTF.